A selection of T cell receptor beta chains follows, all from one sample in a study of T cells in Graves' hyperthyroidism and ophthalmopathy. TCRdb re-derived calls from the multiplex PCR reads in MiXCR, one entry per CDR3 protein. In the table there are around 700,000 distinct CDR3 sequences, over 15% of which are singletons. The source material was blood. The receptor set was obtained from a woman aged 45-60 years with Graves' hyperthyroidism that later progressed to Graves' ophthalmopathy. The CDR3 runs from the conserved cysteine through the conserved F or W. The D gene is left open where the match is weak. Not all rows give a size; the values are once, few, many and, for expanded clones, a class.

cdr3_length: 17; j_call: TRBJ1-1; clone_size: -; d_call: -; v_call: TRBV18; cdr3_aa: CASSPGAVRTIPTEAFF; cdr3_nt: TGTGCCAGCTCACCGGGGGCGGTCCGGACAATTCCCACTGAAGCTTTCTTT
cdr3_length: 15; j_call: TRBJ2-5; clone_size: few; d_call: TRBD2; v_call: TRBV20-1; cdr3_aa: CSGQRSAGDFETQYF; cdr3_nt: TGCAGTGGTCAGCGCTCAGCGGGGGACTTCGAGACCCAGTACTTC
cdr3_length: 12; j_call: TRBJ2-5; clone_size: -; d_call: -; v_call: TRBV29-1; cdr3_aa: CSAGQRQETQYF; cdr3_nt: TGCAGCGCTGGACAGAGACAAGAGACCCAGTACTTC
cdr3_length: 15; j_call: TRBJ2-1; clone_size: -; d_call: TRBD2; v_call: TRBV9; cdr3_aa: CASSVSLAGGGEQFF; cdr3_nt: TGTGCCAGCAGCGTATCTCTAGCGGGGGGGGGGGAGCAGTTCTTC
cdr3_length: 14; j_call: TRBJ1-2; clone_size: -; d_call: -; v_call: TRBV6-4; cdr3_aa: CASSDSPGGHGYTF; cdr3_nt: TGTGCCAGCAGTGACTCGCCCGGTGGGCATGGCTACACCTTC
cdr3_length: 18; j_call: TRBJ2-1; clone_size: many; d_call: -; v_call: TRBV2; cdr3_aa: CASSATGSWGGPYNEQFF; cdr3_nt: TGTGCCAGCAGTGCGACAGGGTCCTGGGGGGGCCCCTACAATGAGCAGTTCTTC
cdr3_length: 15; j_call: TRBJ1-4; clone_size: many; d_call: TRBD1; v_call: TRBV3-1; cdr3_aa: CASRNRGADNEKLFF; cdr3_nt: TGTGCCAGCAGAAACAGGGGAGCCGATAATGAAAAACTGTTTTTT
cdr3_length: 14; j_call: TRBJ1-6; clone_size: many; d_call: TRBD1; v_call: TRBV27; cdr3_aa: CASSGRGLDSPLHF; cdr3_nt: TGTGCCAGCAGCGGCAGGGGGCTTGATTCACCCCTCCACTTT
cdr3_length: 14; j_call: TRBJ2-3; clone_size: many; d_call: -; v_call: TRBV18; cdr3_aa: CASSRPQGSDTQYF; cdr3_nt: TGTGCCAGCTCACGACCACAGGGCTCAGATACGCAGTATTTT
cdr3_length: 17; j_call: TRBJ1-6; clone_size: -; d_call: TRBD1; v_call: TRBV20-1; cdr3_aa: CSARDSNRGTYNSPLHF; cdr3_nt: TGCAGTGCTAGAGACTCAAACAGGGGGACCTATAATTCACCCCTCCACTTT
cdr3_length: 14; j_call: TRBJ1-6; clone_size: -; d_call: -; v_call: TRBV2; cdr3_aa: CASSVRAQNSPLHF; cdr3_nt: TGTGCCAGCAGTGTCCGGGCCCAAAATTCACCCCTCCACTTT
cdr3_length: 13; j_call: TRBJ2-7; clone_size: many; d_call: -; v_call: TRBV10-3; cdr3_aa: CAISGDSSYEQYF; cdr3_nt: TGTGCCATCAGTGGAGACAGCTCCTACGAGCAGTACTTC
cdr3_length: 16; j_call: TRBJ2-2; clone_size: few; d_call: TRBD2; v_call: TRBV7-9; cdr3_aa: CASSAPGLAVTGELFF; cdr3_nt: TGTGCCAGCAGCGCACCGGGACTAGCGGTGACCGGGGAGCTGTTTTTT
cdr3_length: 14; j_call: TRBJ1-3; clone_size: few; d_call: TRBD1; v_call: TRBV6-1; cdr3_aa: CASTTTGTGNTIYF; cdr3_nt: TGTGCCAGCACTACGACAGGGACTGGAAACACCATATATTTT
cdr3_length: 16; j_call: TRBJ2-2; clone_size: many; d_call: -; v_call: TRBV2; cdr3_aa: CASSAQGGINTGELFF; cdr3_nt: TGTGCCAGCAGCGCCCAGGGGGGGATCAACACCGGGGAGCTGTTTTTT
cdr3_length: 13; j_call: TRBJ2-7; clone_size: few; d_call: -; v_call: TRBV6-2/TRBV6-3; cdr3_aa: CASSYSIGFEQYF; cdr3_nt: TGTGCCAGCAGTTACTCGATCGGGTTCGAGCAGTACTTC
cdr3_length: 15; j_call: TRBJ2-7; clone_size: -; d_call: -; v_call: TRBV7-9; cdr3_aa: CASSPKGGSPYEQYF; cdr3_nt: TGTGCCAGCAGCCCAAAGGGGGGGAGCCCCTACGAGCAGTACTTC
cdr3_length: 14; j_call: TRBJ1-5; clone_size: many; d_call: -; v_call: TRBV20-1; cdr3_aa: CSARGEGSNQPQHF; cdr3_nt: TGCAGTGCTAGGGGAGAGGGCAGCAATCAGCCCCAGCATTTT
cdr3_length: 13; j_call: TRBJ2-7; clone_size: many; d_call: -; v_call: TRBV30; cdr3_aa: CAWENGGSYEQYF; cdr3_nt: TGTGCCTGGGAAAACGGCGGCTCCTACGAGCAGTACTTC
cdr3_length: 18; j_call: TRBJ2-3; clone_size: -; d_call: TRBD2; v_call: TRBV24-1; cdr3_aa: CATSEDTTSGGATDTQYF; cdr3_nt: TGTGCCACCAGTGAAGATACGACTAGCGGGGGGGCTACAGATACGCAGTATTTT
cdr3_length: 15; j_call: TRBJ2-2; clone_size: -; d_call: TRBD2; v_call: TRBV7-9; cdr3_aa: CASSSGLPSTGELFF; cdr3_nt: TGTGCCAGCAGCTCGGGACTACCCAGTACCGGGGAGCTGTTTTTT
cdr3_length: 14; j_call: TRBJ2-1; clone_size: many; d_call: TRBD1; v_call: TRBV11-1; cdr3_aa: CASSLVGQGNEQFF; cdr3_nt: TGTGCCAGCAGCTTAGTGGGACAGGGCAATGAGCAGTTCTTC
cdr3_length: 17; j_call: TRBJ1-3; clone_size: -; d_call: -; v_call: TRBV20-1; cdr3_aa: CSARDRAGLLSGNTIYF; cdr3_nt: TGCAGTGCTAGAGATAGAGCGGGACTTCTCTCTGGAAACACCATATATTTT
cdr3_length: 14; j_call: TRBJ2-7; clone_size: few; d_call: TRBD1; v_call: TRBV15; cdr3_aa: CATSDPGTDYEQYF; cdr3_nt: TGTGCCACCAGCGACCCCGGGACAGATTACGAGCAGTACTTC
cdr3_length: 11; j_call: TRBJ1-1; clone_size: many; d_call: -; v_call: TRBV10-3; cdr3_aa: CAISGPSGAFF; cdr3_nt: TGTGCCATCAGTGGGCCATCGGGAGCTTTCTTT
cdr3_length: 14; j_call: TRBJ2-1; clone_size: -; d_call: TRBD2; v_call: TRBV7-3; cdr3_aa: CASSTGLAANEQFF; cdr3_nt: TGTGCCAGCAGCACCGGACTAGCGGCGAATGAGCAGTTCTTC
cdr3_length: 16; j_call: TRBJ1-1; clone_size: many; d_call: -; v_call: TRBV11-2; cdr3_aa: CASSLDQARLNTEAFF; cdr3_nt: TGTGCCAGCAGCTTAGATCAAGCCAGGCTGAACACTGAAGCTTTCTTT
cdr3_length: 16; j_call: TRBJ2-2; clone_size: -; d_call: TRBD2; v_call: TRBV19; cdr3_aa: CASSISGGQHTGELFF; cdr3_nt: TGTGCCAGTAGTATAAGCGGGGGCCAACACACCGGGGAGCTGTTTTTT
cdr3_length: 17; j_call: TRBJ2-3; clone_size: many; d_call: -; v_call: TRBV11-2; cdr3_aa: CASSLVSRGVTLATQYF; cdr3_nt: TGTGCCAGCAGCTTAGTCTCGCGGGGAGTCACTTTGGCTACGCAGTATTTT
cdr3_length: 18; j_call: TRBJ2-3; clone_size: few; d_call: -; v_call: TRBV12-5; cdr3_aa: CASGLVPSVGEGTDTQYF; cdr3_nt: TGTGCTAGTGGTTTGGTCCCAAGTGTAGGGGAGGGCACAGATACGCAGTATTTT
cdr3_length: 16; j_call: TRBJ2-1; clone_size: -; d_call: TRBD2; v_call: TRBV6-2/TRBV6-3; cdr3_aa: CASRLLAGGTYNEQFF; cdr3_nt: TGTGCCAGCAGATTACTAGCGGGGGGGACCTACAATGAGCAGTTCTTC
cdr3_length: 14; j_call: TRBJ1-1; clone_size: many; d_call: TRBD1; v_call: TRBV20-1; cdr3_aa: CSARRVRGDTEAFF; cdr3_nt: TGCAGTGCTAGAAGGGTCAGGGGGGACACTGAAGCTTTCTTT
cdr3_length: 16; j_call: TRBJ2-1; clone_size: many; d_call: -; v_call: TRBV11-2; cdr3_aa: CASSLDALALPNEQFF; cdr3_nt: TGTGCCAGCAGCTTAGATGCTCTAGCCCTACCCAATGAGCAGTTCTTC
cdr3_length: 16; j_call: TRBJ2-7; clone_size: many; d_call: -; v_call: TRBV12-3/TRBV12-4; cdr3_aa: CASSISRGLFSYEQYF; cdr3_nt: TGTGCCAGCAGCATTTCGAGGGGATTATTCTCCTACGAGCAGTACTTC
cdr3_length: 15; j_call: TRBJ2-2; clone_size: few; d_call: TRBD1; v_call: TRBV5-1; cdr3_aa: CASSLTTGGTGELFF; cdr3_nt: TGCGCCAGCAGCTTGACCACAGGGGGCACCGGGGAGCTGTTTTTT
cdr3_length: 12; j_call: TRBJ2-7; clone_size: -; d_call: -; v_call: TRBV20-1; cdr3_aa: CSATLTDYEQYF; cdr3_nt: TGCAGTGCCACCCTCACAGATTACGAGCAGTACTTC
cdr3_length: 16; j_call: TRBJ1-5; clone_size: few; d_call: TRBD1; v_call: TRBV18; cdr3_aa: CASSPTNRGISQPQHF; cdr3_nt: TGTGCCAGCTCACCGACCAACAGGGGAATCTCTCAGCCCCAGCATTTT
cdr3_length: 14; j_call: TRBJ1-1; clone_size: many; d_call: -; v_call: TRBV10-3; cdr3_aa: CAISEGGSPTEAFF; cdr3_nt: TGTGCCATCAGTGAGGGGGGGAGTCCCACTGAAGCTTTCTTT
cdr3_length: 13; j_call: TRBJ1-2; clone_size: many; d_call: TRBD1; v_call: TRBV11-2; cdr3_aa: CASRAGGDYGYTF; cdr3_nt: TGTGCCAGCAGGGCAGGGGGTGACTATGGCTACACCTTC
cdr3_length: 12; j_call: TRBJ1-2; clone_size: -; d_call: TRBD1; v_call: TRBV29-1; cdr3_aa: CSVPGQVNGYTF; cdr3_nt: TGCAGCGTCCCGGGACAGGTCAATGGCTACACCTTC
cdr3_length: 14; j_call: TRBJ1-4; clone_size: -; d_call: -; v_call: TRBV5-1; cdr3_aa: CASSNDEAGEKLFF; cdr3_nt: TGCGCCAGCAGCAACGATGAGGCGGGTGAAAAACTGTTTTTT
cdr3_length: 13; j_call: TRBJ2-1; clone_size: many; d_call: -; v_call: TRBV29-1; cdr3_aa: CSGAREWDNEQFF; cdr3_nt: TGCAGCGGGGCCCGCGAGTGGGACAATGAGCAGTTCTTC
cdr3_length: 15; j_call: TRBJ2-1; clone_size: few; d_call: TRBD1; v_call: TRBV6-1; cdr3_aa: CASSGYGTGGREQFF; cdr3_nt: TGTGCCAGCAGTGGCTATGGGACAGGGGGTCGAGAGCAGTTCTTC
cdr3_length: 14; j_call: TRBJ2-3; clone_size: few; d_call: -; v_call: TRBV20-1; cdr3_aa: CSAVPGVDSDTQYF; cdr3_nt: TGCAGTGCCGTACCAGGGGTGGACTCAGATACGCAGTATTTT
cdr3_length: 15; j_call: TRBJ1-5; clone_size: -; d_call: -; v_call: TRBV15; cdr3_aa: CATSRGWGSNQPQHF; cdr3_nt: TGTGCCACCAGCAGAGGATGGGGGAGCAATCAGCCCCAGCATTTT
cdr3_length: 13; j_call: TRBJ2-1; clone_size: many; d_call: -; v_call: TRBV12-3/TRBV12-4; cdr3_aa: CASSLTVYNEQFF; cdr3_nt: TGTGCCAGCAGTTTGACAGTCTACAATGAGCAGTTCTTC
cdr3_length: 15; j_call: TRBJ2-7; clone_size: -; d_call: -; v_call: TRBV4-1; cdr3_aa: CASSQTHSDSYEQYF; cdr3_nt: TGCGCCAGCAGCCAAACGCATTCAGATTCCTACGAGCAGTACTTC
cdr3_length: 12; j_call: TRBJ1-1; clone_size: -; d_call: -; v_call: TRBV20-1; cdr3_aa: CSAKDSGTEAFF; cdr3_nt: TGCAGTGCTAAGGACAGTGGCACTGAAGCTTTCTTT
cdr3_length: 13; j_call: TRBJ1-5; clone_size: many; d_call: -; v_call: TRBV2; cdr3_aa: CASSVSSNQPQHF; cdr3_nt: TGTGCCAGCAGTGTAAGTAGCAATCAGCCCCAGCATTTT
cdr3_length: 15; j_call: TRBJ1-1; clone_size: few; d_call: -; v_call: TRBV9; cdr3_aa: CASSVAPGQYTEAFF; cdr3_nt: TGTGCCAGCAGCGTGGCCCCTGGACAGTACACTGAAGCTTTCTTT
cdr3_length: 14; j_call: TRBJ2-5; clone_size: few; d_call: -; v_call: TRBV20-1; cdr3_aa: CSAPRLASQETQYF; cdr3_nt: TGCAGTGCTCCGCGGTTGGCCTCCCAAGAGACCCAGTACTTC
cdr3_length: 15; j_call: TRBJ1-1; clone_size: -; d_call: TRBD1; v_call: TRBV19; cdr3_aa: CASSIDAQGVAEAFF; cdr3_nt: TGTGCCAGTAGTATAGATGCCCAGGGGGTGGCTGAAGCTTTCTTT
cdr3_length: 14; j_call: TRBJ2-2; clone_size: -; d_call: TRBD2; v_call: TRBV9; cdr3_aa: CASSDGGFGGELFF; cdr3_nt: TGTGCCAGCAGCGACGGGGGGTTCGGCGGGGAGCTGTTTTTT
cdr3_length: 15; j_call: TRBJ1-2; clone_size: few; d_call: -; v_call: TRBV6-5; cdr3_aa: CASSSSGTANYGYTF; cdr3_nt: TGTGCCAGCAGTTCCTCCGGGACGGCTAACTATGGCTACACCTTC
cdr3_length: 16; j_call: TRBJ2-3; clone_size: many; d_call: TRBD2; v_call: TRBV9; cdr3_aa: CASSVGGGGGVDTQYF; cdr3_nt: TGTGCCAGCAGCGTAGGTGGCGGCGGGGGTGTGGATACGCAGTATTTT